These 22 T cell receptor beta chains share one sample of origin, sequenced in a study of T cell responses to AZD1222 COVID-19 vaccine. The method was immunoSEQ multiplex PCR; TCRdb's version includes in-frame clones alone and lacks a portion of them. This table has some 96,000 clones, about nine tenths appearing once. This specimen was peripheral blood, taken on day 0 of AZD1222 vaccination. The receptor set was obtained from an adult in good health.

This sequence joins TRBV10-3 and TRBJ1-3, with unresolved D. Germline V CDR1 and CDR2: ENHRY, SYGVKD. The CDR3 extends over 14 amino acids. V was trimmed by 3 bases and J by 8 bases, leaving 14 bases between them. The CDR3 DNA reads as TGTGCCATCAGTGAAGAATCGCGTCCATACACCATATATTTT. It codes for CAISEESRPYTIYF.

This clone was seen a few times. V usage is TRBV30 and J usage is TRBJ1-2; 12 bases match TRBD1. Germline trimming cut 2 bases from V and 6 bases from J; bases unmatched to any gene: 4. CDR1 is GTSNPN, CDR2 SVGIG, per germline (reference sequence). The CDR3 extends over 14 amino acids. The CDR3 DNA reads TGTGCCTGGAGTTTGGGACAGGGGGCGAATGGCTACACCTTC. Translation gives CAWSLGQGANGYTF. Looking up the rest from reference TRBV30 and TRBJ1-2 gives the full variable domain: SQTIHQWPATLVQPVGSPLSLECTVEGTSNPNLYWYRQAAGRGLQLLFYSVGIGQISSEVPQNLSASRPQDRQFILSSKKLLLSDSGFYLCAWSLGQGANGYTFGSGTRLTVV.

This CDR3 is CASSLFTIRTKWGGNQPQHF. In DNA, the CDR3 is TGTGCCAGCAGTTTATTCACTATACGGACGAAATGGGGGGGCAATCAGCCCCAGCATTTT. The rearrangement joins TRBV28 to TRBJ1-5; perhaps TRBD1 as D (5 bases). The CDR3 covers 20 residues. CDR1 and CDR2 (germline): MDHEN, SYDVKM. Between the trimmed V and J ends, which lost 1 base and 2 bases, there was a span of 24 bases.

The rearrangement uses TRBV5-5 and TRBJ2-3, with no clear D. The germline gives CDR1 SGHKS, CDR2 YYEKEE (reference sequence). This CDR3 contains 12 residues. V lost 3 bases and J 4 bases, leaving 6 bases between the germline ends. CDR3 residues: CASSSRPDTQYF. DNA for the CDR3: TGTGCCAGCAGCTCCAGACCAGATACGCAGTATTTT.

The CDR3 DNA sequence: TGTGCCATCAGTGAGGATTACTACGAGCAGTACTTC. It yields the protein CAISEDYYEQYF. The V gene is TRBV10-3, the J gene TRBJ2-7; D not certain. The germline V gene has CDR1 ENHRY and CDR2 SYGVKD. The CDR3 extends over 12 amino acids. V lost 2 bases, J lost 3 bases, and 5 bases lay in between.

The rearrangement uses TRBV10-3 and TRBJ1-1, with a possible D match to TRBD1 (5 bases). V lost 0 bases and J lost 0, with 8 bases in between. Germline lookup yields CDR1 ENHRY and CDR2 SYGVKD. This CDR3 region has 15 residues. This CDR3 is CAISESRGLNTEAFF. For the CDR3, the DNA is TGTGCCATCAGTGAGTCGAGGGGACTGAACACTGAAGCTTTCTTT.

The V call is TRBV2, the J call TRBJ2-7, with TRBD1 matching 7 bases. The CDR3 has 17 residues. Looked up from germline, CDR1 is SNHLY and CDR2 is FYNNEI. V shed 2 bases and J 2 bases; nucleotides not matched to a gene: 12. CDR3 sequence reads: CASSEIGPAGGTYEQYF. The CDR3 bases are TGTGCCAGCAGTGAAATTGGGCCCGCAGGGGGAACCTACGAGCAGTACTTC.

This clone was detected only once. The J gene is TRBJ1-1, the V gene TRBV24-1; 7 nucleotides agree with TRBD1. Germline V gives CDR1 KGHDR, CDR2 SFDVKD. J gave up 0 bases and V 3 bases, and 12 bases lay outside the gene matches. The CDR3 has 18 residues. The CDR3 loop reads CATSDPFEPGQMNTEAFF. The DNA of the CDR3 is TGTGCCACCAGTGATCCTTTCGAACCGGGACAGATGAACACTGAAGCTTTCTTT.

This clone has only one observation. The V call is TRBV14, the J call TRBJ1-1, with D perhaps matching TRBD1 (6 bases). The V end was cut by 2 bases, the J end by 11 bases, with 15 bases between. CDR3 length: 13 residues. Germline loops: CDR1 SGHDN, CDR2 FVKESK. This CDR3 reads CASSQSGGAIAFF. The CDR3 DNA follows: TGTGCCAGCAGCCAATCCGGGGGCGCGATCGCTTTCTTT.

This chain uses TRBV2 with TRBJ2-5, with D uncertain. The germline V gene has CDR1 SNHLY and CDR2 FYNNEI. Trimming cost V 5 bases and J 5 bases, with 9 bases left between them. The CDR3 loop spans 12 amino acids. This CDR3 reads CASSRVYETQYF. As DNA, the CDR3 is TGTGCCAGCAGTCGGGTTTACGAGACCCAGTACTTC.

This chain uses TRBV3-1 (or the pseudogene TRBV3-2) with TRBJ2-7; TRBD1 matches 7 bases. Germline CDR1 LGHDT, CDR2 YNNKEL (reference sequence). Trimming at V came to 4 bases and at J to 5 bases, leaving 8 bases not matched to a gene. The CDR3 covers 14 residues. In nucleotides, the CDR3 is TGTGCCAGCAGCCCTTACAGGGGTTCTGACGAGCAGTACTTC. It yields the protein CASSPYRGSDEQYF.

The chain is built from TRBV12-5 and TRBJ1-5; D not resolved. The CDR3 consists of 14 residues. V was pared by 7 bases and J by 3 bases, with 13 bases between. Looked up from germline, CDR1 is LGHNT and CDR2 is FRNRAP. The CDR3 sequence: CASALSRSNQPQHF. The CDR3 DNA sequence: TGTGCTAGTGCCCTCAGCCGTTCCAATCAGCCCCAGCATTTT. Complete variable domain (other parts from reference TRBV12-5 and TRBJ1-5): DARVTQTPRHKVTEMGQEVTMRCQPILGHNTVFWYRQTMMQGLELLAYFRNRAPLDDSGMPKDRFSAEMPDATLATLKIQPSEPRDSAVYFCASALSRSNQPQHFGDGTRLSIL.

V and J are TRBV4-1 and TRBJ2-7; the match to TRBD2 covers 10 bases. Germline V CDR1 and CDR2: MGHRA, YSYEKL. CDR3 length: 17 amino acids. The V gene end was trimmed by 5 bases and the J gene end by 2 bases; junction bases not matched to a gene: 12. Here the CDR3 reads CASSRLAGVKGAYEQYF. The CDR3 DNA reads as TGCGCCAGCAGCAGGCTAGCGGGAGTTAAAGGGGCCTACGAGCAGTACTTC.

CDR3 sequence reads: CASRRQGTNEAFF. DNA for the CDR3: TGTGCCAGTAGGCGACAGGGGACGAATGAAGCTTTCTTT. This chain connects TRBV19 to TRBJ1-1, with 8 bases aligning to TRBD1. CDR3 length equals 13 residues. The J segment lost 7 bases and the V segment lost 6 bases, leaving 7 bases of the junction unmatched. Germline V gives CDR1 LNHDA, CDR2 SQIVND (reference sequence).

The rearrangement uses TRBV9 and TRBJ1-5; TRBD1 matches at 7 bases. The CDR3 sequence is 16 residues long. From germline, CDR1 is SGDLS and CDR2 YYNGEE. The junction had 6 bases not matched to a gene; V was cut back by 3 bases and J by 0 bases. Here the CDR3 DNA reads TGTGCCAGCAGCGGCGGGACAGCAAATAGCAATCAGCCCCAGCATTTT. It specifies CASSGGTANSNQPQHF.

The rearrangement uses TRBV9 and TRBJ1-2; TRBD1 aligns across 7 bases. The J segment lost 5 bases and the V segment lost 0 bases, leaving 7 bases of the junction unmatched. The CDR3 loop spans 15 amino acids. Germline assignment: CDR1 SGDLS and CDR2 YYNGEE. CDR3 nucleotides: TGTGCCAGCAGCGTAGCCGATACAGGGGTATATGGCTACACCTTC. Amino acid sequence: CASSVADTGVYGYTF.

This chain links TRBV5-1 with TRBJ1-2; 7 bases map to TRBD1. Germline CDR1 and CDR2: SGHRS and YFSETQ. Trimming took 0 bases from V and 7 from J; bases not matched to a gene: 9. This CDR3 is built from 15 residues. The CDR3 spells CASSLGQGLRVGYTF. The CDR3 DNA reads TGCGCCAGCAGCTTGGGACAGGGCCTGAGGGTTGGCTACACCTTC. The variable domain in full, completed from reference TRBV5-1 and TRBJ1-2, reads KAGVTQTPRYLIKTRGQQVTLSCSPISGHRSVSWYQQTPGQGLQFLFEYFSETQRNKGNFPGRFSGRQFSNSRSEMNVSTLELGDSALYLCASSLGQGLRVGYTFGSGTRLTVV.

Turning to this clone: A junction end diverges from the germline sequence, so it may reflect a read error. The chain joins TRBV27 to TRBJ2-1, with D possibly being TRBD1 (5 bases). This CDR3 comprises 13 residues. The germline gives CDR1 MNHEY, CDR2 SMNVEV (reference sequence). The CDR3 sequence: CASSSWGPGEGIF. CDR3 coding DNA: TGTGCCAGCAGTTCCTGGGGCCCAGGAGAAGGGATCTTC.

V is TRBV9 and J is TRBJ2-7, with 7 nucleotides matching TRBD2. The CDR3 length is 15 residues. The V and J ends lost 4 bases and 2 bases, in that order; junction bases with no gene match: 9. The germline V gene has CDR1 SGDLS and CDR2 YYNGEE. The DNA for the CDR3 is TGTGCCAGCAGCATTGAAGCGGGACCCACCTACGAGCAGTACTTC. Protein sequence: CASSIEAGPTYEQYF.

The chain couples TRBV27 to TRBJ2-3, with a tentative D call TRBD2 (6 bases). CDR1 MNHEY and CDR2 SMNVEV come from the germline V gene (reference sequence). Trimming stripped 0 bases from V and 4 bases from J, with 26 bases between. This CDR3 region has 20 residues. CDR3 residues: CASSLSWGRISPPPADTQYF. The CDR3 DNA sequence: TGTGCCAGCAGTTTATCCTGGGGGAGGATAAGTCCCCCCCCGGCAGATACGCAGTATTTT.

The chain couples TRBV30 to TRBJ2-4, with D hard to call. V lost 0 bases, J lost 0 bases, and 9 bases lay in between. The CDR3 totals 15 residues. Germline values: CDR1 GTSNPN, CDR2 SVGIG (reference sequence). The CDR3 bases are TGTGCCTGGAGTGTGTTAGGGCTAGCCAAAAACATTCAGTACTTC. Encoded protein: CAWSVLGLAKNIQYF.

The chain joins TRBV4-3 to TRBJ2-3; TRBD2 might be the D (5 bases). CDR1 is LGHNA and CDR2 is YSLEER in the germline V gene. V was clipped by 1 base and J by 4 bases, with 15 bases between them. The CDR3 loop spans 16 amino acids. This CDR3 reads CASSQGAVVGPDTQYF. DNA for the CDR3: TGCGCCAGCAGCCAAGGAGCGGTCGTCGGACCAGATACGCAGTATTTT.